This T cell receptor beta chain was sequenced in a study of shared clonotypes between healthy human individuals. On the study more broadly: Researchers assigned three CD4 naive, three CD4 memory, two CD8 naive and one CD8 memory plate to each donor.

An approximately 220 ng quantity of DNA, some 30,000 T cell genomes, went into the sorted-subset replicate PCRs. Profiled with immunoSEQ multiplex PCR; TCRdb holds only in-frame clones, not every one. The data hold some 660,000 clones, with 55% to 85% observed a single time. Healthy adults negative for HIV, lacking recent acute infections or vaccinations, served as donors. The specimen sequenced was memory CD4+ T cells sorted from blood. Subset noted: CD45RA-negative fraction. This TCR was sampled from a woman aged 25 to 39 in good health.

The CDR3 region has the DNA TGCGCCAGCAGCTTGGGTCTAGGGAATGAAAAACTGTTTTTT. This encodes CASSLGLGNEKLFF. The J gene is TRBJ1-4, the V gene TRBV5-1; D gene unclear. V gave up 0 bases and J gave up 5 bases, with 8 bases separating them. Germline V lookup: CDR1 SGHRS, CDR2 YFSETQ. The CDR3 runs to 14 residues.